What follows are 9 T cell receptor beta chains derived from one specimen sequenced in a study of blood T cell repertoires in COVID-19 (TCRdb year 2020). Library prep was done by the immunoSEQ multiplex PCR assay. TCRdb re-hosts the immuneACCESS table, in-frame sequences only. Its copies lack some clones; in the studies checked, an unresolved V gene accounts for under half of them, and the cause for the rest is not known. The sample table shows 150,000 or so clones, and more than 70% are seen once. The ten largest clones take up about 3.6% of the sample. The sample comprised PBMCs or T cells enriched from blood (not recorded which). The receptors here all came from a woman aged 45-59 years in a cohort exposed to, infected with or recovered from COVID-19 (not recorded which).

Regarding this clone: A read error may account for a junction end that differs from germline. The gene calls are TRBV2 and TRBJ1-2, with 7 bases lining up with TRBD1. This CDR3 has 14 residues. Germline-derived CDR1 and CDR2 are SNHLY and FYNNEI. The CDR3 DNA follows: TGTGCCAGCAGTGGACTACAGGGGAGCCTCGGGAATAACTTC. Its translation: CASSGLQGSLGNNF.

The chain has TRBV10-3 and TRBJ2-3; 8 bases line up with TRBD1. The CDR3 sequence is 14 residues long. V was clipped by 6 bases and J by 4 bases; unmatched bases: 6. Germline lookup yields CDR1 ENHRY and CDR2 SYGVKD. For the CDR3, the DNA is TGTGCCATCAGCGGACAGGGTAACGCAGATACGCAGTATTTT. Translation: CAISGQGNADTQYF.

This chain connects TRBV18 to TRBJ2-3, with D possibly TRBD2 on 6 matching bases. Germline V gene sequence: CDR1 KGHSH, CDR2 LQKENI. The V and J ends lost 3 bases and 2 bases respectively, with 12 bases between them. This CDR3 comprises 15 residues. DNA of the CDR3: TGTGCCAGCTCACCGGGACTCCTAAACACAGATACGCAGTATTTT. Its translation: CASSPGLLNTDTQYF. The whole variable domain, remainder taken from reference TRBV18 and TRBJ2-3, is NAGVMQNPRHLVRRRGQEARLRCSPMKGHSHVYWYRQLPEEGLKFMVYLQKENIIDESGMPKERFSAEFPKEGPSILRIQQVVRGDSAAYFCASSPGLLNTDTQYFGPGTRLTVL.

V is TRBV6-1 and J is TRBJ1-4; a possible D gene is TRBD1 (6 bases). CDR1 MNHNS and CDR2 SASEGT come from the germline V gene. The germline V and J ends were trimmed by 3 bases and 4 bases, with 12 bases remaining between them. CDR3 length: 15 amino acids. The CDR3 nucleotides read TGTGCCAGCAGTGAGGGGGCAGGGCTTAATGAAAAACTGTTTTTT. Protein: CASSEGAGLNEKLFF.

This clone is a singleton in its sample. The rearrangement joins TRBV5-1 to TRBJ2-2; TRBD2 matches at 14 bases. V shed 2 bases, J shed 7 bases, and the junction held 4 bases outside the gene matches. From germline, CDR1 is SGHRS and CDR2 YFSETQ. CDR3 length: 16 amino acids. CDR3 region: CASSFRLAGGLGELFF. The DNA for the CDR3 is TGCGCCAGCAGCTTCCGACTAGCGGGGGGGCTCGGGGAGCTGTTTTTT. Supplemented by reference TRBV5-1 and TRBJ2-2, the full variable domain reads KAGVTQTPRYLIKTRGQQVTLSCSPISGHRSVSWYQQTPGQGLQFLFEYFSETQRNKGNFPGRFSGRQFSNSRSEMNVSTLELGDSALYLCASSFRLAGGLGELFFGEGSRLTVL.

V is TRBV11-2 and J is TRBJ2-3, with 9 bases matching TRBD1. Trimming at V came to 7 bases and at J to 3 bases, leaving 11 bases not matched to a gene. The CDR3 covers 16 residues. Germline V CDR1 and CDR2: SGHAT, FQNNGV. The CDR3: CASTPFGTGNTDTQYF. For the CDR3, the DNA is TGTGCCAGCACCCCGTTTGGGACAGGGAATACAGATACGCAGTATTTT.

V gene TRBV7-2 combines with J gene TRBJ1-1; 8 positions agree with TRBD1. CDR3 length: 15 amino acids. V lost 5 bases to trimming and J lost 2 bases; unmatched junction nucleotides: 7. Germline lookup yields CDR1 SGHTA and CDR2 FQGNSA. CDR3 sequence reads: CASSPTPGGNTEAFF. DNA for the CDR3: TGTGCCAGCAGCCCGACCCCAGGGGGCAACACTGAAGCTTTCTTT.

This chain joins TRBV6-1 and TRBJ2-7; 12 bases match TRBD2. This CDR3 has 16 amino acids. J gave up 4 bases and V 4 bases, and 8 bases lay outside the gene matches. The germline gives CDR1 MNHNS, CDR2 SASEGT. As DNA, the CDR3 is TGTGCCAGCAGTGTGGGGTCACTAGCGGGGGGATACGAGCAGTACTTC. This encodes CASSVGSLAGGYEQYF.

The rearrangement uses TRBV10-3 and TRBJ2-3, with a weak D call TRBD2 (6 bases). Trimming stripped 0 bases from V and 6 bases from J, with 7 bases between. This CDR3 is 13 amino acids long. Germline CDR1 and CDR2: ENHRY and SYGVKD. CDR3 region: CAISESTRDTQYF. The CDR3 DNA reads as TGTGCCATCAGTGAGTCGACTAGGGATACGCAGTATTTT.